This T cell receptor beta chain was obtained from a study of blood T cell repertoires in COVID-19. Whole-study context: In each case, the material was cDNA or gDNA derived from T cells, B-cell-depleted T cells, or PBMCs.

TCRdb's table, derived via immunoSEQ multiplex PCR, lists solely in-frame clones and lacks some. Among about half a million clones listed, 80% to 90% were seen once. The CDR3 is 15 amino acids. Per germline, CDR1 SGHTA and CDR2 FQGTGA. Germline trimming cut 2 bases from V and 7 bases from J; bases unmatched to any gene: 10. Material: peripheral blood. The sequence derives from a human donor in a cohort sampled during active COVID-19. The chain employs TRBV7-3 and TRBJ1-2; 7 bases agree with TRBD1. DNA for the CDR3: TGTGCCAGCAGCTTAGGGACAGCCCCGATGGGTGGCTACACCTTC. This encodes CASSLGTAPMGGYTF.